This record looks at one T cell receptor (beta chain) sequence and its context. This record belongs to a study of CD8 T cells in Susac syndrome. Random hexamers were used to reverse transcribe 0.5 to 1 ug of RNA. immunoSEQ multiplex PCR amplified TCR beta CDR3 across 54 Vbeta, 13 Jbeta. MiXCR, applied by TCRdb to the immunoSEQ multiplex PCR reads, yields one record per CDR3 protein. The sample has roughly 200,000 distinct CDR3 sequences, around 94% seen once; the top ten hold 0.12%. CDR1 and CDR2 from the germline V gene are GTSNPN and SVGIG (reference sequence). The CDR3 covers 15 residues. The V and J ends lost 3 bases and 2 bases respectively, with 16 bases between them.

The sequence derives from a human donor with Susac syndrome. The chain links TRBV30 to TRBJ1-1; the D gene is possibly TRBD1 (6 bases). Sequencing input: CD4+ T cells from PBMCs. CDR3 residues: CAWRLTGTRNTEAFF. The CDR3 DNA is TGTGCCTGGAGACTCACCGGGACAAGAAACACTGAAGCTTTCTTT. The whole variable domain, remainder taken from reference TRBV30 and TRBJ1-1, is SQTIHQWPATLVQPVGSPLSLECTVEGTSNPNLYWYRQAAGRGLQLLFYSVGIGQISSEVPQNLSASRPQDRQFILSSKKLLLSDSGFYLCAWRLTGTRNTEAFFGQGTRLTVV.